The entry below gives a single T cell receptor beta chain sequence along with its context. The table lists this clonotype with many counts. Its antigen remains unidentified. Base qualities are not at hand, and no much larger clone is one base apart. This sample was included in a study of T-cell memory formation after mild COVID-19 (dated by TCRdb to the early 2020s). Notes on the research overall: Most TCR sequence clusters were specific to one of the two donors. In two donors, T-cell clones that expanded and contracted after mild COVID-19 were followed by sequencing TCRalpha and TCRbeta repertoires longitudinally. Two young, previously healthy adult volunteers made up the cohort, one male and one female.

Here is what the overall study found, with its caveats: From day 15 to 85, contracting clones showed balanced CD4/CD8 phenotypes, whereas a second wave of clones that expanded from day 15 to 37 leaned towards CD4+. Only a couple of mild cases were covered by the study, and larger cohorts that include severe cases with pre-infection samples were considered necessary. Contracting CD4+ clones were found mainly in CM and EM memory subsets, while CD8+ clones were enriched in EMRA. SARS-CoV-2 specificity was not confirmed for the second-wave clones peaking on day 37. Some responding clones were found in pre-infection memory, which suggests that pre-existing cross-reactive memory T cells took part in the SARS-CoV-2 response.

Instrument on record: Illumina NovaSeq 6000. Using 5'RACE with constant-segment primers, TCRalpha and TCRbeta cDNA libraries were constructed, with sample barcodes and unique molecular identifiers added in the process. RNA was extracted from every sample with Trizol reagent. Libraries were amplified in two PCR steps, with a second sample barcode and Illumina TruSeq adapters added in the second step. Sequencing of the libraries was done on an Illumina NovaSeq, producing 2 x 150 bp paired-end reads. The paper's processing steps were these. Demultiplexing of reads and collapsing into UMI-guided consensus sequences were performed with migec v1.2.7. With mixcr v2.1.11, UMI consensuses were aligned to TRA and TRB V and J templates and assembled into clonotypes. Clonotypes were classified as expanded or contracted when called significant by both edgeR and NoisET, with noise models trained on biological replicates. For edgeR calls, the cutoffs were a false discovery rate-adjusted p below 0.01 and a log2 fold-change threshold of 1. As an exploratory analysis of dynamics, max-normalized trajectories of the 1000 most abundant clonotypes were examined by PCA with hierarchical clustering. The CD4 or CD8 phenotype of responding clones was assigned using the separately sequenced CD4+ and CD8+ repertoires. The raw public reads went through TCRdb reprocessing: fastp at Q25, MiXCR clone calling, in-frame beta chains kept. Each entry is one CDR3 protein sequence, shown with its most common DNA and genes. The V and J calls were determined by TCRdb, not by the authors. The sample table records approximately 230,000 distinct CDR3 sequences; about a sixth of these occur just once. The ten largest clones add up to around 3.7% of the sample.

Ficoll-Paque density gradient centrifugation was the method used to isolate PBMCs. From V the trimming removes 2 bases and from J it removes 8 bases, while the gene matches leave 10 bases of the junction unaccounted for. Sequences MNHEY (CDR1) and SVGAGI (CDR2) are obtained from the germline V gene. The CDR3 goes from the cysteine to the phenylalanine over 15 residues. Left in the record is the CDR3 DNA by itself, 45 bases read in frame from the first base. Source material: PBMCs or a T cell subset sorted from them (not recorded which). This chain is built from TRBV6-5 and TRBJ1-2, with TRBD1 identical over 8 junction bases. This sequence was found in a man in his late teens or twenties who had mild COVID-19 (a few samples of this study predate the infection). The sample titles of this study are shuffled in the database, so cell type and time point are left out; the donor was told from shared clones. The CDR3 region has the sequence CASSYPATGDGGYTF. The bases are TGTGCCAGCAGTTACCCCGCGACAGGGGATGGGGGCTACACCTTC.